These T cell receptor beta chains were read from a single sample in a study of shared clonotypes between healthy human individuals. This table comes from immunoSEQ multiplex PCR, and its TCRdb copy is limited to in-frame clones, with some not included. The data show 450,000 to 500,000 clones, roughly 80% seen once. The material sequenced was PBMCs. All receptors derive from a woman aged 40 to 55 in good health. Some clones in this sample may be carry-over from other donors' samples. Both conserved end residues are part of each CDR3. The D gene is left open where the match is weak. Size is omitted from some rows. Given values are once, few, many or a class for expanded clones.

clone_size d_call j_call v_call cdr3_length cdr3_nt cdr3_aa
NA NA TRBJ2-1 TRBV10-2 14 TGCGCCAGCAGTTGGGGACGGAACTACAATGAGCAGTTCTTC CASSWGRNYNEQFF
NA NA TRBJ2-6 TRBV2 16 TGTGCCAGCAGTGCAGGGGAGAGCTCTGGGGCCAACGTCCTGACTTTC CASSAGESSGANVLTF
NA NA TRBJ1-3 TRBV18 14 TGTGCCAGCTCACCAACCCAGGGGAGAAACACCATATATTTT CASSPTQGRNTIYF
NA NA TRBJ2-2 TRBV7-3 14 TGTGCCAGCAGTCGCATTTCCAACACCGGGGAGCTGTTTTTT CASSRISNTGELFF
NA NA TRBJ2-1 TRBV4-2 14 TGTGCCAGCAGCCAAGGGGGGGCGATTGATGAGCAGTTCTTC CASSQGGAIDEQFF
once NA TRBJ1-3 TRBV5-6 13 TGTGCCAGCAGATTGAGTTCCCGGAACACCATATATTTT CASRLSSRNTIYF
NA NA TRBJ2-7 TRBV27 19 TGTGCCAGCAGTTTTTCGTCGTCAGGCCTTCGATACAATACCTACGAGCAGTACTTC CASSFSSSGLRYNTYEQYF
NA NA TRBJ2-3 TRBV2 15 TGTGCCAGCAGCGCGGGTTGGGGGGAGTCAGATACGCAGTATTTT CASSAGWGESDTQYF
NA NA TRBJ2-5 TRBV2 15 TGTGCCAGCAAAAGGTCAGGGAGCCTCCAAGAGACCCAGTACTTC CASKRSGSLQETQYF
NA NA TRBJ2-3 TRBV7-6 12 TGTGCCAGCAGCCCCAGCGGTTATACGCAGTATTTT CASSPSGYTQYF
NA NA TRBJ2-7 TRBV7-3 16 TGTGCCAGCAGCTTAGTTACCGGGGCTCACCGGCCGGAGCAGTACTTC CASSLVTGAHRPEQYF
NA TRBD2 TRBJ2-7 TRBV30 13 TGTGCCTGTGGGACTAGCGTTACCTACGAGCAGTACTTC CACGTSVTYEQYF
NA NA TRBJ2-1 TRBV30 17 TGTGCCTGGCTAGGAAAGACAACCGACCCAAGGTACAATGAGCAGTTCTTC CAWLGKTTDPRYNEQFF
NA TRBD1 TRBJ1-2 TRBV6-5 13 TGTGCCAGCAGTTACAGGGGGCTCTATGGCTACACCTTC CASSYRGLYGYTF
NA TRBD2 TRBJ2-7 TRBV7-2 15 TGTGCCAGCAGCTTAGGCTCGGGGGGAGGAAACGAGCAGTACTTC CASSLGSGGGNEQYF
NA TRBD2 TRBJ2-2 TRBV5-1 17 TGCGCCAGCAGCGGCGTGGGACTAGCTGCGAACACCGGGGAGCTGTTTTTT CASSGVGLAANTGELFF
few NA TRBJ2-2 TRBV11-3 13 TGTGCCAGCAGCTTATACAGGGCCGGGGAGCTGTTTTTT CASSLYRAGELFF
NA NA TRBJ1-5 TRBV5-8 13 TGTGCCAGCAGCTTGGAAAGGGGCCAGCCCCAGCATTTT CASSLERGQPQHF
NA NA TRBJ1-2 TRBV6-1 13 TGTGCCAGCAGTGACCGGGGCTTCTATGGCTACACCTTC CASSDRGFYGYTF
NA NA TRBJ2-5 TRBV7-2 15 TGTGCCAGCAGCTCCGCCGGGAGCAAGGGAGAGACCCAGTACTTC CASSSAGSKGETQYF
NA NA TRBJ2-1 TRBV5-1 14 TGCGCCAGCAGCTTCGCGGCAGGGTACAATGAGCAGTTCTTC CASSFAAGYNEQFF
NA TRBD1 TRBJ1-2 TRBV5-4 14 TGTGCCAGCAGCGGGGCAGGGACAGACTATGGCTACACCTTC CASSGAGTDYGYTF
once TRBD1 TRBJ2-5 TRBV10-2 15 TGCGCCAGCAGTGGAACAGGGGGCGCGGGGGAGACCCAGTACTTC CASSGTGGAGETQYF
few NA TRBJ2-7 TRBV14 14 TGTGCCAGCAGAGGAGCAGGGACCTCCTACGAGCAGTACTTC CASRGAGTSYEQYF
NA TRBD1 TRBJ2-7 TRBV5-1 15 TGCGCCAGCAGAAAGGACCCCGGGACAGGGTACGAGCAGTACTTC CASRKDPGTGYEQYF
NA TRBD2 TRBJ2-7 TRBV28 15 TGTGCCAGCAGTTTAGTAACTAGCGGTACCTACGAGCAGTACTTC CASSLVTSGTYEQYF
few NA TRBJ1-3 TRBV6-1 15 TGTGCCAGCAGTGAAGGGTTCTACTCTGGAAACACCATATATTTT CASSEGFYSGNTIYF
NA NA TRBJ2-1 TRBV7-3 12 TGTGCCAGCAGCAATGGCGGGAATGAGCAGTTCTTC CASSNGGNEQFF
NA NA TRBJ1-1 TRBV4-2 13 TGTGCCAGCAGCCAAGCGGGGGTCACTGAAGCTTTCTTT CASSQAGVTEAFF
few TRBD1 TRBJ1-5 TRBV9 16 TGTGCCAGCAGCCCAGGGGGCTCTAGTAGCAATCAGCCCCAGCATTTT CASSPGGSSSNQPQHF
NA NA TRBJ2-2 TRBV19 12 TGTGCCAGTAGTACCCTTGCCGGGGAGCTGTTTTTT CASSTLAGELFF
once TRBD2 TRBJ2-7 TRBV11-2 15 TGTGCCAGCAGCCCACGGGCTAGCGGGTTCTACGAGCAGTACTTC CASSPRASGFYEQYF
NA TRBD1 TRBJ2-4 TRBV4-2 15 TGTGCCAGCAGCCAAGACGACAGGGCCCAAAACATTCAGTACTTC CASSQDDRAQNIQYF
NA NA TRBJ2-7 TRBV15 13 TGTGCCACCAGCCAGGGACTCTCCTACGAGCAGTACTTC CATSQGLSYEQYF
NA NA TRBJ1-3 TRBV27 13 TGTGCCAGCCCGGGACTTGAGGGAAACACCATATATTTT CASPGLEGNTIYF
NA TRBD1 TRBJ1-3 TRBV7-8 16 TGTGCCAGCAGCCTACGACAGGGGGGGTCCGGAAACACCATATATTTT CASSLRQGGSGNTIYF
NA NA TRBJ1-4 TRBV4-3 16 TGCGCCAGCAGCCGAGGGGCGGCTCTCCCTAATGAAAAACTGTTTTTT CASSRGAALPNEKLFF
NA TRBD2 TRBJ2-1 TRBV7-9 13 TGTGCCAGCAGTAGCGACATGTGCGGGGGGCAGTTCTTC CASSSDMCGGQFF
many NA TRBJ2-7 TRBV5-1 14 TGCGCCAGCAACCCACAGGGTATGGCCTACGAGCAGTACTTC CASNPQGMAYEQYF
once TRBD1 TRBJ1-4 TRBV2 13 TGTGCCACCCGAAGACAGGGTGTTGAAAAACTGTTTTTT CATRRQGVEKLFF
NA TRBD2 TRBJ2-7 TRBV14 16 TGTGCCAGCAGCCGGACTAGCGGGTTTAACTCCTACGAGCAGTACTTC CASSRTSGFNSYEQYF
NA NA TRBJ2-7 TRBV30 17 TGTGCCTGGAGTGTGGGGTTAGGGGAAAACCTACCGGGGGAGCAGTACTTC CAWSVGLGENLPGEQYF
NA TRBD1 TRBJ1-4 TRBV5-1 16 TGCGCCAGCAGCTTTGCAGGGGGCCGAACTAATGAAAAACTGTTTTTT CASSFAGGRTNEKLFF
once NA TRBJ1-1 TRBV7-8 15 TGTGCCAGCAGCTACCCCCGGTTAGGGAGAACTGAAGCTTTCTTT CASSYPRLGRTEAFF
NA TRBD2 TRBJ2-5 TRBV6-1 15 TGTGCCAGCAGGAGTAGCGGGAGGCTAGCGGAGACCCAGTACTTC CASRSSGRLAETQYF
once NA TRBJ1-2 TRBV4-3 15 TGCGCCAGCAGCCAAGATCCAGGAGGGTTAAATGGCTACACCTTC CASSQDPGGLNGYTF
NA NA TRBJ1-4 TRBV15 14 TGTGCCACCAGCGGCGGGATACTAAATGAAAAACTGTTTTTT CATSGGILNEKLFF
NA NA TRBJ2-3 TRBV7-3 14 TGTGCCAGCAGCTTACAACGGAGCACAGATACGCAGTATTTT CASSLQRSTDTQYF
NA TRBD1 TRBJ1-2 TRBV15 15 TGTGCCACCAGCAGAGATCTGACAGGGTTCTATGGCTACACCTTC CATSRDLTGFYGYTF
NA NA TRBJ2-3 TRBV7-6 12 TGTGCCAGCAGCTTTTTCACAGATACGCAGTATTTT CASSFFTDTQYF
NA NA TRBJ2-7 TRBV25-1 15 TGTGCCAGCACTCCGGCAACCGGTTCTTCCTACGAGCAGTACTTC CASTPATGSSYEQYF
NA NA TRBJ1-5 TRBV11-3 18 TGTGCCAGCAGCTCAGACCAAACCGGGACATTGAGCAATCAGCCCCAGCATTTT CASSSDQTGTLSNQPQHF
NA TRBD1 TRBJ2-5 TRBV18 13 TGTGCCAGCTCACCCGGGACAGGAGAGACCCAGTACTTC CASSPGTGETQYF
NA TRBD1 TRBJ2-3 TRBV5-6 16 TGTGCCAGCAGCTTTCAGGGGGCGCGGGGCACAGATACGCAGTATTTT CASSFQGARGTDTQYF
NA NA TRBJ2-2 TRBV11-2 17 TGTGCCAGCAGCTCTCTTTGGACAGTGTGGAACACCGGGGAGCTGTTTTTT CASSSLWTVWNTGELFF
NA TRBD2 TRBJ2-5 TRBV2 18 TGTGCCAGCAGTGATTATCGTCTAGGGTCTAGCGGAGGGGAGACCCAGTACTTC CASSDYRLGSSGGETQYF
NA TRBD2 TRBJ2-2 TRBV4-1 19 TGCGCCAGCAGGGTCAACCGTTGGGGTAGCGGGACGAGCACCGGGGAGCTGTTTTTT CASRVNRWGSGTSTGELFF
NA NA TRBJ2-5 TRBV19 16 TGTGCCAGTAGAGTTTCGGCTCGGGTACCCCAAGAGACCCAGTACTTC CASRVSARVPQETQYF
NA NA TRBJ1-1 TRBV27 12 TGTGCCAGCAGTCCTCGAGGGAAGGAAGCTTTCTTT CASSPRGKEAFF
NA NA TRBJ1-4 TRBV5-4 15 TGTGCCAGCAGCTTGGCCGAGGGGGCTAATGAAAAACTGTTTTTT CASSLAEGANEKLFF